This is a list of T cell receptor beta chains from one sample in a study of cytomegalovirus exposure and HLA in healthy donors. Here immunoSEQ multiplex PCR was the method, and the copy in TCRdb shows in-frame clones only, minus some. In the table there are around 130,000 clones, about 80% of which are singletons. Sequenced material: PBMCs. The receptors derive from a man in his fifties in good health and CMV-seronegative. The CDR3 runs from the conserved cysteine through the conserved F or W. D genes are given only for firm matches. The size field is filled for only some rows; it gives once, few, many or a size class.

cdr3_aa	cdr3_nt	v_call	j_call	clone_size	d_call
CASSAGSGANVLTF	TGCGCCAGCAGTGCAGGGTCTGGGGCCAACGTCCTGACTTTC	TRBV10-1	TRBJ2-6	-	-
CATRLAGEDTQYF	TGTGCCACCAGACTAGCGGGGGAAGATACGCAGTATTTT	TRBV15	TRBJ2-3	-	TRBD2
CASSLDRPDTQYF	TGTGCCAGCAGCTTAGATCGTCCAGATACGCAGTATTTT	TRBV7-2	TRBJ2-3	-	-
CASSQELAGVGLRETQYF	TGCGCCAGCAGCCAAGAACTAGCGGGAGTTGGTTTACGGGAGACCCAGTACTTC	TRBV4-1	TRBJ2-5	-	TRBD2
CASSPGLAGSRRGHNEQFF	TGTGCCAGCAGCCCGGGACTAGCGGGGAGTAGGAGGGGACACAATGAGCAGTTCTTC	TRBV5-4	TRBJ2-1	-	TRBD2
CASGEQGAGTEQFF	TGTGCCAGTGGAGAACAGGGGGCCGGTACTGAGCAGTTCTTC	TRBV19	TRBJ2-1	-	TRBD1
CASSGTRNQPQHF	TGTGCCAGCAGCGGAACGAGGAATCAGCCCCAGCATTTT	TRBV2	TRBJ1-5	-	-
CASSLGTGSYEQYF	TGTGCCAGCAGCCTCGGGACAGGGTCTTACGAGCAGTACTTC	TRBV4-2	TRBJ2-7	few	TRBD1
CASSEDRRGTDTQYF	TGTGCCAGCAGTGAAGACAGGCGCGGCACAGATACGCAGTATTTT	TRBV2	TRBJ2-3	few	-
CASSFVQGDLQPQHF	TGTGCCAGCAGTTTCGTTCAGGGGGATTTACAGCCCCAGCATTTT	TRBV28	TRBJ1-5	-	TRBD1
CASSPRALAGGEQFF	TGTGCCAGCAGCCCTCGAGCCTTAGCGGGAGGGGAGCAGTTCTTC	TRBV7-2	TRBJ2-1	-	TRBD2
CASSLWGGREGGTEAFF	TGTGCCAGCAGCCTTTGGGGGGGCAGGGAGGGTGGCACTGAAGCTTTCTTT	TRBV27	TRBJ1-1	-	-
CAWSDLDSGGRYF	TGTGCCTGGAGTGACCTTGACTCAGGGGGCCGGTACTTC	TRBV30	TRBJ2-7	-	TRBD1
CASSSTMVTEAFF	TGTGCCAGTAGTTCCACAATGGTCACTGAAGCTTTCTTT	TRBV19	TRBJ1-1	-	-